The 14 T cell receptor beta chains reported below all come from one sample, sequenced in a study of spatial heterogeneity in lung cancer. MiXCR, run by TCRdb on the 5' RACE reads, gives a single entry per CDR3 protein. The sample lists tens of thousands of distinct CDR3 sequences; about 9.4% were seen once. Time point defined: blood at routine non-recurrence follow-up after resection. The sequencing used PBMCs, collected at follow-up. The receptor set was obtained from a female donor with early-stage non-small cell lung cancer.

There are many counts of this clonotype. The gene calls are TRBV3-1 and TRBJ1-3, with D unclear. V was trimmed by 1 base and J by 2 bases, leaving 9 bases between them. This CDR3 comprises 15 residues. Germline values: CDR1 LGHDT, CDR2 YNNKEL (reference sequence). CDR3 residues: CASSQVRTTGNTIYF. For the CDR3, the DNA is TGTGCCAGCAGCCAAGTTCGCACTACTGGAAACACCATATATTTT.

The gene calls are TRBV7-2 and TRBJ2-5; maybe TRBD2 (7 bases). CDR3 length equals 15 residues. Germline CDR1 is SGHTA and CDR2 is FQGNSA. V lost 1 base and J 5 bases, leaving 14 bases between the germline ends. CDR3 DNA: TGTGCCAGCAGCTTAGAATCAGGGGAGGGGGAGACCCAGTACTTC. Translation gives CASSLESGEGETQYF.

The rearrangement links TRBV28 to TRBJ2-5; 9 bases map to TRBD1. The CDR3 is 15 residues long. The germline V gene has CDR1 MDHEN and CDR2 SYDVKM. J lost 5 bases, V lost 4 bases, and 8 bases had no gene match. The CDR3 sequence is CASSSPGQGGETQYF. The CDR3 DNA reads TGTGCCAGCAGTTCCCCGGGACAGGGAGGGGAGACCCAGTACTTC.

This clonotype was counted ten times or more. The rearrangement uses TRBV12-3 or TRBV12-4 and TRBJ1-1; 7 bases agree with TRBD1. Trimming cost V 5 bases and J 0 bases; bases outside gene matches: 3. This CDR3 spans 14 amino acids. The DNA of the CDR3 is TGTGCCAGCAGTCCCAGGGGGATGAACACTGAAGCTTTCTTT. This codes for CASSPRGMNTEAFF.

The chain has TRBV28 and TRBJ1-1; D is uncertain. Deletions cut 6 bases from V and 1 base from J, with 6 bases between. Germline values: CDR1 MDHEN, CDR2 SYDVKM. The CDR3 is 12 residues long. The CDR3 bases are TGTGCCAGCAGCCAACAGAACACTGAAGCTTTCTTT. Its protein product is CASSQQNTEAFF.

This clonotype was observed at least ten times. V gene TRBV6-1 combines with J gene TRBJ1-4; 7 bases line up with TRBD1. The CDR3 covers 18 residues. Trimming at V came to 5 bases and at J to 0 bases, leaving 12 bases not matched to a gene. The germline V gene has CDR1 MNHNS and CDR2 SASEGT. The CDR3 nucleotides are TGTGCCAGCAGTAAACAGGGGATCGGGCATGCAACTAATGAAAAACTGTTTTTT. Amino acid sequence: CASSKQGIGHATNEKLFF.

Ten or more counts support this clonotype. This chain connects TRBV6-2 or TRBV6-3 to TRBJ1-1; possible D gene TRBD1, 5 bases. Germline V CDR1 and CDR2: MNHEY, SVGEGT. V lost 5 bases and J 1 base, leaving 5 bases between the germline ends. The CDR3 is 12 amino acids. Here the CDR3 reads CASSDRNTEAFF. The DNA of the CDR3 is TGTGCCAGCAGTGACAGGAACACTGAAGCTTTCTTT.

This clonotype has a handful of counts. CDR3 sequence: CASSQGASTDTQYF. The CDR3 nucleotides are TGTGCCAGCAGCCAAGGGGCTAGCACAGATACGCAGTATTTT. The J gene is TRBJ2-3, the V gene TRBV7-9; perhaps TRBD1 as D (5 bases). V was shortened by 5 bases and J by 0 bases, with 9 bases between the two germline ends. Germline assignment: CDR1 SEHNR and CDR2 FQNEAQ (reference sequence). The CDR3 is 14 amino acids.

This clonotype came up a few times. The CDR3 DNA reads TGTGCCAGCAGTCGGACTAGCGGGGTCTCCTACGAGCAGTACTTC. Its translation is CASSRTSGVSYEQYF. This sequence joins TRBV12-3 or TRBV12-4 and TRBJ2-7; 12 bases fit TRBD2. Trimming at V came to 5 bases and at J to 0 bases, leaving 2 bases not matched to a gene. This CDR3 has 15 residues.

This clonotype was recorded at least ten times. V usage is TRBV7-9 and J usage is TRBJ2-6, with D unclear. Per the germline V gene, CDR1 is SEHNR and CDR2 is FQNEAQ (reference sequence). Trimming stripped 0 bases from V and 0 bases from J, with 9 bases between. The CDR3 loop spans 17 amino acids. CDR3 loop: CASSLAAVPSGANVLTF. For the CDR3, the DNA is TGTGCCAGCAGCTTAGCGGCGGTCCCCTCTGGGGCCAACGTCCTGACTTTC.

The gene calls are TRBV2 and TRBJ1-6; D uncertain. Trimming stripped 6 bases from V and 6 bases from J, with 6 bases between. Germline CDR1 is SNHLY and CDR2 is FYNNEI. This CDR3 contains 12 residues. The CDR3 region has the DNA TGTGCCAGCAGCCAGAGTAATTCACCCCTCCACTTT. It encodes CASSQSNSPLHF. Variable domain in full (rest from reference TRBV2 and TRBJ1-6): EPEVTQTPSHQVTQMGQEVILRCVPISNHLYFYWYRQILGQKVEFLVSFYNNEISEKSEIFDDQFSVERPDGSNFTLKIRSTKLEDSAMYFCASSQSNSPLHFGNGTRLTVT.

The table lists this clonotype with a few counts. The V and J genes are TRBV5-4 and TRBJ2-2; 7 positions agree with TRBD2. Losses at the gene ends were 4 bases for V and 4 bases for J; bases not matched to a gene: 13. This CDR3 has 17 amino acids. In germline, CDR1 is SGHNT, CDR2 YYREEE (reference sequence). The CDR3 DNA reads as TGTGCCAGCAGCCCCATTCTACCCAGGGAGGGCACCGGGGAGCTGTTTTTT. This sequence encodes CASSPILPREGTGELFF.

This clonotype appeared many times. The CDR3 coding sequence is TGTGCCAGCAGGGCCACCCAGGGGACTGAAGCTTTCTTT. It codes for CASRATQGTEAFF. The chain couples TRBV28 to TRBJ1-1; perhaps TRBD1 as D (6 bases). Germline CDR1 and CDR2: MDHEN and SYDVKM. V gave up 6 bases and J gave up 5 bases, with 13 bases separating them. The CDR3 spans 13 residues.

This clonotype was counted at least ten times. The V call is TRBV15, the J call TRBJ2-1, with unresolved D. V lost 8 bases to trimming and J lost 7 bases, with 15 bases between them. The CDR3 contains 13 residues. CDR1 LNHNV and CDR2 YYDKDF come from the germline V gene (reference sequence). The CDR3 bases are TGTGCCACCCACCTAGAGTTTTCGAATGAGCAGTTCTTC. Translating it yields CATHLEFSNEQFF.